The clone carrying this T cell receptor (beta chain) has a handful of counts. Its antigen remains unknown. The TCR library protocol attached unique molecular identifiers to the individual cDNA molecules. Each CDR3 protein is one row after TCRdb ran MiXCR on the 5' RACE reads. The table lists just under 65,000 distinct CDR3 sequences, 8% to 9% of them singletons. This sample is drawn from a study of early T cells in non-severe SARS-CoV-2 infection. Study-wide results and limits: VDJdb matching favored anti-spike CD8 responses, missing private and CD4 specificities.

The V and J ends lost 5 bases and 4 bases, in that order; junction bases with no gene match: 10. The CDR3 loop spans 15 amino acids. From germline, CDR1 is SEHNR and CDR2 FQNEAQ (reference sequence). This TCR came from an adult who was a healthcare worker with PCR-confirmed SARS-CoV-2 infection or an uninfected control (not recorded which). The sample in question was whole blood, obtained at baseline. The chain is built from TRBV7-9 and TRBJ2-7; 8 bases align to TRBD1. CDR3 loop: CASSPLTGAGYEQYF. DNA for the CDR3: TGTGCCAGCAGCCCGCTGACAGGGGCGGGGTACGAGCAGTACTTC.